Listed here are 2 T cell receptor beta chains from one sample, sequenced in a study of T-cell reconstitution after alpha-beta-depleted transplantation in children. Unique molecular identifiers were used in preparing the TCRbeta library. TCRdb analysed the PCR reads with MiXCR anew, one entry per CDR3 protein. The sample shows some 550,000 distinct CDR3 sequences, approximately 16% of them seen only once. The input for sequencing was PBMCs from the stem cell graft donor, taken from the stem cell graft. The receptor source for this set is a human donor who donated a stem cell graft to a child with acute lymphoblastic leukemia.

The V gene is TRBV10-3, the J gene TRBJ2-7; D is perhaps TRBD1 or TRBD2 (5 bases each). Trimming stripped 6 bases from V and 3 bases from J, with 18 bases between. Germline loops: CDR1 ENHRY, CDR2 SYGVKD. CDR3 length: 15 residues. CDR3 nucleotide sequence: TGTGCCATCAGCGAACCCGGGACGAGGAACTACGAGCAGTACTTC. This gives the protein CAISEPGTRNYEQYF.

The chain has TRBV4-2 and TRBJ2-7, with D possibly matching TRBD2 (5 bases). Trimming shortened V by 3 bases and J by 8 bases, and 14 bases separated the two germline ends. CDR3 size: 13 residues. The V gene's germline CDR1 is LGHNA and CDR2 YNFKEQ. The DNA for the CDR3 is TGTGCCAGCAGCCACGGCGGGCTTTACAAGCAGTACTTC. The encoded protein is CASSHGGLYKQYF.